A single sample gave rise to the 30 T cell receptor beta chains below, sequenced in a study of cytomegalovirus exposure and HLA in healthy donors. Only in-frame clones appear in the TCRdb table, and some are missing; sequencing was by immunoSEQ multiplex PCR. The sample shows 100,000 or so clones, approximately 94% of them seen only once. Material: PBMCs. The receptors were gathered from a woman aged 18 to 35 in good health and CMV-seronegative.

This clone was seen only once. The V and J genes are TRBV11-2 and TRBJ2-7; a possible D gene is TRBD1 (6 bases). Germline lookup yields CDR1 SGHAT and CDR2 FQNNGV. Trimming removed 5 bases at V and 2 bases at J, with 22 bases between. The CDR3 is 17 amino acids. DNA of the CDR3: TGTGCCAGCAGCCACCTGAGGACAGACCCAGTAACCTACGAGCAGTACTTC. Translation gives CASSHLRTDPVTYEQYF.

This chain links TRBV27 with TRBJ1-2, with a tentative D call TRBD1 (5 bases). Germline V gives CDR1 MNHEY, CDR2 SMNVEV (reference sequence). The CDR3 totals 15 residues. Trimming removed 4 bases from V and 5 bases from J, with 17 bases in between. CDR3 in amino acids: CASSSGTSLGYGYTF. In DNA, the CDR3 is TGTGCCAGCAGTTCAGGGACTTCTTTGGGGTATGGCTACACCTTC.

The rearrangement links TRBV2 to TRBJ1-1; no firm D call. Germline V gives CDR1 SNHLY, CDR2 FYNNEI. Between the trimmed V and J ends, which lost 4 bases and 3 bases, there was a span of 9 bases. CDR3 length: 13 amino acids. The CDR3 loop reads CASSADTYTEAFF. The CDR3 DNA sequence: TGTGCCAGCAGTGCCGACACGTACACTGAAGCTTTCTTT.

The rearrangement joins TRBV11-2 to TRBJ2-1, with 8 bases matching TRBD2. CDR3 length: 16 amino acids. Germline CDR1 reads SGHAT; CDR2 reads FQNNGV. Trimming removed 2 bases from V and 1 base from J; junction bases left unmatched: 4. The chain's CDR3 is CASSLPAGDSYNEQFF. CDR3 nucleotide sequence: TGTGCCAGCAGCTTACCAGCGGGGGATTCCTACAATGAGCAGTTCTTC.

The rearrangement uses TRBV10-3 and TRBJ1-6; D is undetermined. The CDR3 loop spans 15 amino acids. V was pared by 3 bases and J by 7 bases, with 13 bases between. CDR1 and CDR2 (germline): ENHRY, SYGVKD. The CDR3 DNA reads as TGTGCCATCAGTGAAAACGACACTCGGAATTCACCCCTCCACTTT. Translation gives CAISENDTRNSPLHF.

The chain recombines TRBV5-6 with TRBJ1-2; TRBD1 matches at 7 bases. This CDR3 is 14 amino acids long. Trimming took 5 bases from V and 4 from J; bases not matched to a gene: 8. Per germline, CDR1 SGHDT and CDR2 YYEEEE. CDR3 nucleotides: TGTGCCAGCAGTGGAGGGGGCCCCGTCTATGGCTACACCTTC. Encoded protein: CASSGGGPVYGYTF.

This rearrangement joins TRBV5-1 to TRBJ1-1; 10 nucleotides match TRBD1. This CDR3 is built from 19 residues. CDR1 is SGHRS and CDR2 is YFSETQ in the germline V gene. The ends lost 3 bases at V and 1 base at J; junction bases unmatched: 15. CDR3 sequence reads: CASSSTLGTGEGSNTEAFF. The CDR3 region has the DNA TGCGCCAGCAGCTCCACTCTCGGGACAGGGGAGGGTTCGAACACTGAAGCTTTCTTT. The full variable domain, completed using reference TRBV5-1 and TRBJ1-1, is KAGVTQTPRYLIKTRGQQVTLSCSPISGHRSVSWYQQTPGQGLQFLFEYFSETQRNKGNFPGRFSGRQFSNSRSEMNVSTLELGDSALYLCASSSTLGTGEGSNTEAFFGQGTRLTVV.

This clone has only one observation. As DNA, the CDR3 is TGTGCCAGCAGTGGACAGGGGAAGTACTATGGCTACACCTTC. Its translation is CASSGQGKYYGYTF. The chain is built from TRBV6-5 and TRBJ1-2, with TRBD1 matching 9 bases. This CDR3 spans 14 amino acids. Germline assignment: CDR1 MNHEY and CDR2 SVGAGI. V lost 5 bases, J lost 3 bases, and 4 bases stayed unmatched.

V usage is TRBV5-1 and J usage is TRBJ2-2, with 8 positions matching TRBD1. This CDR3 region has 16 residues. V lost 8 bases, J lost 6 bases, and 15 bases stayed unmatched. From germline, CDR1 is SGHRS and CDR2 YFSETQ. CDR3 nucleotides: TGCGCCAGGACGGGACAGGCGCGGGGATACGCCGGGGAGCTGTTTTTT. It yields the protein CARTGQARGYAGELFF.

V usage is TRBV30 and J usage is TRBJ1-2, with D tentatively TRBD1 (5 bases). Germline V CDR1 and CDR2: GTSNPN, SVGIG (reference sequence). Trimming removed 3 bases from V and 8 bases from J, with 19 bases in between. The CDR3 has 14 residues. In DNA, the CDR3 is TGTGCCTGGAGCGCCGGGGGTCCCAAAGGGGGCTACACCTTC. Its protein product is CAWSAGGPKGGYTF.

The chain recombines TRBV6-4 with TRBJ2-3, with 7 bases that match TRBD1. CDR1 MRHNA and CDR2 SNTAGT come from the germline V gene. CDR3 length: 15 amino acids. Trimming at V came to 6 bases and at J to 1 base, leaving 7 bases not matched to a gene. CDR3 residues: CASSPRGPGTDTQYF. DNA of the CDR3: TGTGCCAGCAGCCCTAGGGGGCCGGGCACAGATACGCAGTATTTT.

This clone has just one count. The chain combines TRBV6-6 with TRBJ2-5, with D possibly TRBD2 on 6 matching bases. The ends were cut back, 8 bases at V and 0 bases at J, with 13 bases in the middle. Germline CDR1 and CDR2: MNHNY and SVGAGI (reference sequence). The CDR3 runs 14 residues. Written as DNA, the CDR3 is TGTGCCAGCGTAGCGGAGGGGTACCAAGAGACCCAGTACTTC. Translating it yields CASVAEGYQETQYF.

This clone appeared once. The chain joins TRBV7-2 to TRBJ2-7; a weak D match, TRBD2 (6 bases). The germline CDR1 and CDR2 sequences are SGHTA and FQGNSA. The CDR3 contains 15 residues. The V end was cut by 0 bases, the J end by 1 base, with 10 bases between. The CDR3 sequence is CASSLARSGSYEQYF. The CDR3 region has the DNA TGTGCCAGCAGCTTAGCGCGGAGCGGGTCCTACGAGCAGTACTTC.

This sequence joins TRBV5-1 and TRBJ2-7; TRBD1 matches at 12 bases. The CDR3 extends over 15 amino acids. The V and J ends lost 6 bases and 6 bases, in that order; junction bases with no gene match: 10. In germline, CDR1 is SGHRS, CDR2 YFSETQ. The DNA for the CDR3 is TGCGCCAGCACCGGAAGAGGGACAGGGGGCTCCGAGCAGTACTTC. Translating gives CASTGRGTGGSEQYF.

This clone appeared a single time. The chain links TRBV5-4 to TRBJ2-3; 11 bases fit TRBD1. This CDR3 spans 16 amino acids. Trimming removed 2 bases from V and 5 bases from J; junction bases left unmatched: 7. The germline gives CDR1 SGHNT, CDR2 YYREEE (reference sequence). The CDR3, as DNA: TGTGCCAGCAGCTTCGGGACAGGGGGAGATGGAGATACGCAGTATTTT. Its protein is CASSFGTGGDGDTQYF.

CDR3 in amino acids: CASSPGTGPYGYTF. CDR3 nucleotides: TGTGCCAGCAGCCCCGGGACAGGGCCCTATGGCTACACCTTC. V gene TRBV6-1 combines with J gene TRBJ1-2, with 9 bases identical to TRBD1. The CDR3 covers 14 residues. J lost 4 bases, V lost 6 bases, and 6 bases had no gene match. CDR1 and CDR2 (germline): MNHNS, SASEGT.

The rearrangement uses TRBV7-8 and TRBJ2-1; D may be TRBD1 (7 bases). Trimming shortened V by 3 bases and J by 7 bases, and 16 bases separated the two germline ends. This CDR3 is 15 amino acids long. Germline CDR1 and CDR2: SGHVS and FQNEAQ. The CDR3 region has the DNA TGTGCCAGCAGCTTGAGGGGGGACAGACGGAATGAGCAGTTCTTC. This encodes CASSLRGDRRNEQFF. The variable domain in full, with the rest retrieved from reference TRBV7-8 and TRBJ2-1, is GAGVSQSPRYKVAKRGQDVALRCDPISGHVSLFWYQQALGQGPEFLTYFQNEAQLDKSGLPSDRFFAERPEGSVSTLKIQRTQQEDSAVYLCASSLRGDRRNEQFFGPGTRLTVL.

The DNA for the CDR3 is TGCGCCAGCAGACGAAGTTCCGGGGTTTGCGATGGCTACACCTTC. Translated, it gives CASRRSSGVCDGYTF. The J gene is TRBJ1-2, the V gene TRBV23-1; no clear D gene. TRBV23-1 is designated an ORF whose function remains uncertain. V gave up 6 bases and J gave up 6 bases, with 20 bases separating them. The CDR3 contains 15 residues.

The chain uses TRBV5-5 and TRBJ1-1, with 8 bases that match TRBD1. Germline CDR1 SGHKS, CDR2 YYEKEE (reference sequence). This CDR3 comprises 16 residues. Unmatched junction bases numbered 7, after V lost 3 bases and J lost 0 bases. CDR3 in DNA: TGTGCCAGCAGCTCAGACAGGGGAAGGTTGAACACTGAAGCTTTCTTT. Its translation: CASSSDRGRLNTEAFF.

CDR3 in amino acids: CASTQSGQRRGEQFF. For the CDR3, the DNA is TGTGCCAGCACCCAGTCGGGCCAGCGCCGGGGTGAGCAGTTCTTC. The chain has TRBV4-2 and TRBJ2-1; possible D gene TRBD2, 5 bases. Germline-derived CDR1 and CDR2 are LGHNA and YNFKEQ. CDR3 length equals 15 residues. V was pared by 7 bases and J by 9 bases, with 22 bases between.

J is TRBJ2-3 and V is TRBV6-5, with 12 bases aligning to TRBD2. With 5 bases clipped from V and 4 bases from J, the junction kept 4 bases outside the gene matches. Germline-derived CDR1 and CDR2 are MNHEY and SVGAGI. The length of the CDR3 is 15 residues. This chain's CDR3 is CASSPGLAGADTQYF. Written as DNA, the CDR3 is TGTGCCAGCAGTCCGGGACTAGCGGGCGCAGATACGCAGTATTTT.

The chain's CDR3 is CASSPGLAGTSTDTQYF. In DNA, the CDR3 is TGTGCCAGCAGCCCGGGACTAGCGGGGACTAGCACAGATACGCAGTATTTT. The rearrangement uses TRBV4-2 and TRBJ2-3; 13 bases match TRBD2. Losses at the gene ends were 4 bases for V and 0 bases for J; bases not matched to a gene: 4. CDR1 is LGHNA, CDR2 YNFKEQ, per germline. CDR3 length: 17 amino acids.

The V gene is TRBV11-3, the J gene TRBJ1-6, with a tentative D call TRBD1 (5 bases). Deletions cut 1 base from V and 4 bases from J, with 11 bases between. The CDR3 has 16 amino acids. Germline values: CDR1 SGHNT, CDR2 YENEEA. The CDR3 region is CASSLAGQGYNSPLHF. Written as DNA, the CDR3 is TGTGCCAGCAGCTTAGCCGGACAAGGATATAATTCACCCCTCCACTTT. The variable domain in full, completed from reference TRBV11-3 and TRBJ1-6, reads EAGVVQSPRYKIIEKKQPVAFWCNPISGHNTLYWYLQNLGQGPELLIRYENEEAVDDSQLPKDRFSAERLKGVDSTLKIQPAELGDSAVYLCASSLAGQGYNSPLHFGNGTRLTVT.

The genes are TRBV18 and TRBJ1-1; a possible D gene is TRBD1 (5 bases). The CDR3 extends over 13 amino acids. CDR1 is KGHSH and CDR2 is LQKENI in the germline V gene. Trimming took off 1 base at V and 5 bases at J, with 8 bases between the two ends. The DNA of the CDR3 is TGTGCCAGCTCACCACAGGGGCTTACTGAAGCTTTCTTT. This sequence encodes CASSPQGLTEAFF.

The chain links TRBV6-5 to TRBJ2-7, with D perhaps TRBD1 (5 bases). The V gene's germline CDR1 is MNHEY and CDR2 SVGAGI. This CDR3 is built from 13 residues. Trimming stripped 5 bases from V and 2 bases from J, with 10 bases between. This CDR3 reads CASSARQPYEQYF. CDR3 sequence (DNA): TGTGCCAGCAGTGCCCGACAGCCCTACGAGCAGTACTTC.

The V gene is TRBV19, the J gene TRBJ1-6, with 8 bases matching TRBD1. The J segment lost 7 bases and the V segment lost 6 bases, leaving 14 bases of the junction unmatched. Germline V gene lookup returns CDR1 LNHDA and CDR2 SQIVND (reference sequence). The CDR3 loop spans 17 amino acids. CDR3 protein: CASSPRTGKFGNSPLHF. CDR3 bases: TGTGCCAGTAGCCCCCGGACAGGGAAGTTCGGCAATTCACCCCTCCACTTT.

The gene calls are TRBV29-1 and TRBJ1-2; tentative D call: TRBD1 (5 bases). V lost 4 bases and J lost 8, with 23 bases in between. CDR1 SQVTM and CDR2 ANQGSEA come from the germline V gene. The CDR3 spans 15 residues. The CDR3 loop reads CSVGPTLRGLDGYTF. DNA of the CDR3: TGCAGCGTTGGCCCCACACTAAGGGGTTTAGACGGCTACACCTTC.

This sequence joins TRBV6-5 and TRBJ1-2; D gene uncertain. The CDR3 runs 13 residues. V gave up 2 bases and J gave up 7 bases, with 11 bases separating them. Germline V lookup: CDR1 MNHEY, CDR2 SVGAGI. This chain's CDR3 is CASSYTADSGYTF. The CDR3 DNA follows: TGTGCCAGCAGTTACACGGCAGACTCTGGCTACACCTTC.

The chain couples TRBV13 to TRBJ2-5; D gene unclear. Trimming took off 5 bases at V and 1 base at J, with 11 bases between the two ends. Per the germline V gene, CDR1 is PRHDT and CDR2 is FYEKMQ (reference sequence). This CDR3 is 14 amino acids long. In DNA, the CDR3 is TGTGCCAGCAGCCTGACGGGTCCCCAAGAGACCCAGTACTTC. Translation gives CASSLTGPQETQYF. Full variable domain (rest looked up from reference TRBV13 and TRBJ2-5): AAGVIQSPRHLIKEKRETATLKCYPIPRHDTVYWYQQGPGQDPQFLISFYEKMQSDKGSIPDRFSAQQFSDYHSELNMSSLELGDSALYFCASSLTGPQETQYFGPGTRLLVL.

This clone was found a few times. The rearrangement joins TRBV6-4 to TRBJ1-5; D is undetermined. With 6 bases removed from V and 0 bases from J, the gap between germline ends came to 9 bases. The CDR3 is 14 amino acids. The germline V gene encodes CDR1 MRHNA and CDR2 SNTAGT. CDR3 nucleotides: TGTGCCAGCAGCGCTGGAGATAGCAATCAGCCCCAGCATTTT. It translates to CASSAGDSNQPQHF.